A single count supports the clone carrying this T cell receptor beta chain. The antigen remains undetermined. The data were obtained in a study of T cell responses to AZD1222 COVID-19 vaccine. The CDR3 covers 12 residues. V was pared by 4 bases and J by 9 bases, with 11 bases between. Profiled with immunoSEQ multiplex PCR; TCRdb holds only in-frame clones, not every one. The table lists around 130,000 clones, 91% of them singletons, with 5% to 6% in the top ten. Broader study findings: Among spike-specific TCRs, nearly half reportedly target unmutated variant regions. Spike-wide coverage was observed for vaccine-associated CD4 TCRs, with dominant responses at 160-218 and 743-854. Recipients of AZD1222 seropositive at baseline numbered only 5 or 6. A mostly white British donor set with more females was recruited, and clonal diversity was possibly underestimated.

The chain joins TRBV5-3 to TRBJ1-5; maybe TRBD1 (5 bases). TRBV5-3 is treated as an ORF (open reading frame) with a function not yet certain. The sequences come from peripheral blood, collected on day 0 of AZD1222 vaccination. The sequence was collected from an adult in good health. The CDR3 sequence: CARSPVGGPQHF. DNA for the CDR3: TGTGCCAGAAGCCCGGTCGGGGGGCCCCAGCATTTT.